These 5 T cell receptor beta chains came from one sample sequenced in a study of somatic mutations in cytotoxic T cells in rheumatoid arthritis. The repertoire was sequenced with immunoSEQ multiplex PCR; TCRdb's copy has only in-frame clones and lacks some. The table has 23,000 or so clones, just under 75% seen once; the top ten hold roughly a tenth. Sequencing used CD8+ T cells sorted from blood. Receptor source: a woman younger than 30 in good health.

The CDR3 is CASSPPEKPAANEKLFF. DNA for the CDR3: TGTGCCAGTAGTCCCCCTGAGAAACCCGCGGCTAATGAAAAACTGTTTTTT. The chain recombines TRBV19 with TRBJ1-4; D remains ambiguous. This CDR3 contains 17 residues. Trimming removed 5 bases at V and 3 bases at J, with 19 bases between. CDR1 and CDR2 (germline): LNHDA, SQIVND (reference sequence).

The gene calls are TRBV28 and TRBJ2-3; 11 positions match TRBD1. The germline V gene has CDR1 MDHEN and CDR2 SYDVKM. After removal of 6 bases from V and 4 bases from J, the junction contained 6 bases not matched to a gene. This CDR3 spans 15 amino acids. CDR3 bases: TGTGCCAGCAGGTCGGGACAGGGGGACGCAGATACGCAGTATTTT. This translates into CASRSGQGDADTQYF.

The chain employs TRBV4-2 and TRBJ2-7; 11 bases agree with TRBD2. CDR1 is LGHNA, CDR2 YNFKEQ, per germline. The CDR3 sequence is 15 residues long. Trimming took 1 base from V and 5 from J; bases not matched to a gene: 4. CDR3 bases: TGTGCCAGCAGCCAAGTTTGGGGACTAGCGGACGAGCAGTACTTC. Translating it yields CASSQVWGLADEQYF.

This clone has only a few counts. The V and J genes are TRBV5-6 and TRBJ2-7; D may be TRBD1 (6 bases). The CDR3 loop spans 15 amino acids. The germline V and J ends were trimmed by 1 base and 3 bases, with 14 bases remaining between them. CDR1 is SGHDT and CDR2 is YYEEEE in the germline V gene. In DNA form, the CDR3 reads TGTGCCAGCAGCTTGTATGGGGACATATACTACGAGCAGTACGTC. Protein product: CASSLYGDIYYEQYV.

The V call is TRBV7-9, the J call TRBJ2-5; TRBD1 might be the D (5 bases). This CDR3 has 16 residues. Germline CDR1 reads SEHNR; CDR2 reads FQNEAQ (reference sequence). V was trimmed by 6 bases and J by 3 bases, leaving 20 bases between them. The CDR3, as DNA: TGTGCCAGCAGTCCCCAAGTGGGGAAGGGGAAAGAGACCCAGTACTTC. Its protein product is CASSPQVGKGKETQYF.